This T cell receptor beta chain appears in the sequencing data of a study of blood T cell repertoires in COVID-19. Germline lookup yields CDR1 SGDLS and CDR2 YYNGEE. The CDR3 contains 15 residues. J was trimmed by 3 bases and V by 0 bases; bases with no gene match: 6. Libraries were prepared by immunoSEQ multiplex PCR; TCRdb keeps only in-frame clonotypes and omits some of them. The table includes more than 95,000 clones, approximately 86% detected once. The receptor was derived from a woman aged 60 to 75 in a cohort sampled during active or convalescent COVID-19. The material sequenced was peripheral blood. This chain uses TRBV9 with TRBJ2-7, with TRBD2 identical over 7 bases. CDR3 DNA sequence: TGTGCCAGCAGCGTAGGCGGGGGAGCCCTCTACGAGCAGTACTTC. This codes for CASSVGGGALYEQYF.